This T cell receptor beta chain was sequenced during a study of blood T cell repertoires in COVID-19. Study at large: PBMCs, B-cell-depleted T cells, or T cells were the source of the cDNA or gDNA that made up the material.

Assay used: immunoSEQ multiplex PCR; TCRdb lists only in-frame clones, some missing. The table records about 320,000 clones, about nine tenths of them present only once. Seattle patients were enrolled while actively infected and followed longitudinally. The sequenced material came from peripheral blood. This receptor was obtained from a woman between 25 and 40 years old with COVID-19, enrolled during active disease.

The CDR3, as DNA: TGTGCCAGCAGCTTAGACAGGGTCTATGGCTACACCTTC. This encodes CASSLDRVYGYTF. The rearrangement uses TRBV5-4 and TRBJ1-2, with 7 nucleotides matching TRBD1. V shed 2 bases and J 4 bases; nucleotides not matched to a gene: 2. The CDR3 length is 13 residues. The V gene's germline CDR1 is SGHNT and CDR2 YYREEE (reference sequence).